The clone carrying this TCR beta chain was recorded a few times. Antigen: not known. This sample was included in a study of T-cell memory formation after mild COVID-19. About the research overall: Each donor largely had its own TCR clusters.

Barcoded TCR alpha and TCR beta cDNA libraries with UMIs came from 5'RACE using constant-segment primers. TCRdb fed the 5' RACE reads into MiXCR, producing one record per CDR3 protein. This table has approximately 350,000 distinct CDR3 sequences, about an eighth appearing once. V shed 5 bases, J shed 6 bases, and the junction held 8 bases outside the gene matches. This CDR3 spans 14 amino acids. Whole-study results and caveats: Researchers report contracting CD4+ clones mostly in CM and EM, with CD8+ clones in EMRA.

V is TRBV12-3 or TRBV12-4 and J is TRBJ2-3, with TRBD1 identical over 7 bases. The receptor was derived from a man aged 18 to 35 who had mild COVID-19 (a few samples of this study predate the infection). Cell type and time point are not known. Material for sequencing was PBMCs or a T cell subset sorted from them (not recorded which). The CDR3 region has the DNA TGTGCCAGCAGTAGACAGGGAAATGGGGATACGCAGTATTTT. Encoded protein: CASSRQGNGDTQYF.